The clone carrying this TCR beta chain was seen at least ten times. Its antigen is not known. CDR1 and CDR2 from the germline V gene are SGHVS and FNYEAQ. The CDR3 is 15 amino acids. Trimming took 5 bases from V and 2 from J; bases not matched to a gene: 5. This record belongs to a study of T cell repertoires in cytomegalovirus infection. Points from the study as a whole: Clonotype analysis showed dominance of the ex vivo response by HLA-C-restricted CMV-specific TCR beta clonotypes.

TCRdb ran MiXCR on the reads and lists one entry per CDR3 protein. The data show around 740,000 distinct CDR3 sequences, roughly 36% seen once. Material for sequencing was PBMCs. The receptor was isolated from a human donor in good health (CMV status not recorded). Some clones in this sample may be carry-over from other donors' samples. This chain uses TRBV7-6 with TRBJ2-3, with 9 bases fitting TRBD1. CDR3 in amino acids: CASSPRDRDTDTQYF. Written as DNA, the CDR3 is TGTGCCAGCAGCCCCCGGGACAGGGACACAGATACGCAGTATTTT.